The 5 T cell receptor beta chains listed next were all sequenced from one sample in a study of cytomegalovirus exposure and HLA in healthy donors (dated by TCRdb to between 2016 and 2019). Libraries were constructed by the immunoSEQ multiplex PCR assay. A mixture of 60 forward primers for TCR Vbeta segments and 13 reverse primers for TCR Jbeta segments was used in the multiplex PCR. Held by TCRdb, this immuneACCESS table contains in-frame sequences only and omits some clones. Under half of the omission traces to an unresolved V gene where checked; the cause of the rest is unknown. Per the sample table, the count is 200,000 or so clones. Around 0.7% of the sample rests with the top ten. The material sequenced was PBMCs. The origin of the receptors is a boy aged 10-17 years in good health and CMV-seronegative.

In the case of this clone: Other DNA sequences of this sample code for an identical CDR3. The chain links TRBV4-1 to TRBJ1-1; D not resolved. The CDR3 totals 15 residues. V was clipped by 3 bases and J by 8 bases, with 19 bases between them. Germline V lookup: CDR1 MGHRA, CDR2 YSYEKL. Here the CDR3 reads CASSQEMGPPTEAFF. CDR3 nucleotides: TGCGCCAGCAGCCAGGAAATGGGCCCTCCCACGGAAGCTTTCTTT.

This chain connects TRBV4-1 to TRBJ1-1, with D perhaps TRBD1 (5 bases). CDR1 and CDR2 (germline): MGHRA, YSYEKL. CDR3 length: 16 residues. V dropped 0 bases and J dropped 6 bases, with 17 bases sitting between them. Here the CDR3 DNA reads TGCGCCAGCAGCCAAGATCATCCTTCTCCGGGGGCTGAAGCTTTCTTT. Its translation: CASSQDHPSPGAEAFF.

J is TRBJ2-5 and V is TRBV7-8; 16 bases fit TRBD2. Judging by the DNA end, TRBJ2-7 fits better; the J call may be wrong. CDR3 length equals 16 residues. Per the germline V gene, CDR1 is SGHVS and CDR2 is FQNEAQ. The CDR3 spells CASRGLAGGRAYEQYF. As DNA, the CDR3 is TGTGCCAGCAGGGGACTAGCGGGGGGGCGGGCCTACGAGCAGTACTTC.

CDR3 loop: CAWNPGGYGYTF. CDR3 DNA: TGTGCCTGGAACCCAGGGGGCTATGGCTACACCTTC. The chain has TRBV30 and TRBJ1-2, with TRBD1 identical over 7 bases. V lost 4 bases to trimming and J lost 4 bases; unmatched junction nucleotides: 3. This CDR3 comprises 12 residues. The V gene's germline CDR1 is GTSNPN and CDR2 SVGIG (reference sequence).

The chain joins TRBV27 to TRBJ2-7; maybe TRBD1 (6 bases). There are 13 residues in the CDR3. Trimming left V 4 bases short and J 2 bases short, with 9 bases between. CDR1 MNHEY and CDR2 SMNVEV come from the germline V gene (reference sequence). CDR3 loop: CASSYTGTYEQYF. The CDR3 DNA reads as TGTGCCAGCAGTTATACAGGGACCTACGAGCAGTACTTC.